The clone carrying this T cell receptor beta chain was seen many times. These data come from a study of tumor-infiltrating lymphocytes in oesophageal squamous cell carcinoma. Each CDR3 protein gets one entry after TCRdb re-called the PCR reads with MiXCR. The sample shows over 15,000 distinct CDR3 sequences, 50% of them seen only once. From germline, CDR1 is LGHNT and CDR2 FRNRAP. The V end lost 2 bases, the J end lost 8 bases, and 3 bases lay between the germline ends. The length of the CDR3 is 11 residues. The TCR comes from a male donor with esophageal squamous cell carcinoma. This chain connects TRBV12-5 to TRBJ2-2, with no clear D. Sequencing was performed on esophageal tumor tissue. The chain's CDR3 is CASGLSGELFF. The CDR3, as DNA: TGTGCTAGTGGTTTGTCTGGGGAGCTGTTTTTT.